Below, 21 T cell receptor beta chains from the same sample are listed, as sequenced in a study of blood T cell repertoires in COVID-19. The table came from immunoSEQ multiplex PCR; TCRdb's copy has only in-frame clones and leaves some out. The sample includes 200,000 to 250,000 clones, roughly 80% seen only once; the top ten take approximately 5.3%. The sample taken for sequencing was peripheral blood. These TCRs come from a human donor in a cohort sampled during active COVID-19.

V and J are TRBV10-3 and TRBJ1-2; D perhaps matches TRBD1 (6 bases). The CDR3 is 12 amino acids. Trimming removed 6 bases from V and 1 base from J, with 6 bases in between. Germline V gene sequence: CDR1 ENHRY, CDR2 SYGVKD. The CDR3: CAIRDSNYGYTF. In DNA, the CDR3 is TGTGCCATCAGGGACAGTAACTATGGCTACACCTTC.

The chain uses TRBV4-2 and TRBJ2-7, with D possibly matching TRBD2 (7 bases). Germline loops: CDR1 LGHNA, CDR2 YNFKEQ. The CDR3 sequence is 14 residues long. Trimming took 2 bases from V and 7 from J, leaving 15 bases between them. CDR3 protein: CASSQWGGIDEQYF. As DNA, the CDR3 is TGTGCCAGCAGCCAATGGGGGGGCATTGATGAGCAGTACTTC.

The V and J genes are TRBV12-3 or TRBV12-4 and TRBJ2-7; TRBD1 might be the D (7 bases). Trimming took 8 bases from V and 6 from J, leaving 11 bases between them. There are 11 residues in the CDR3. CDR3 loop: CASSQGGEQYF. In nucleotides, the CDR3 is TGTGCCAGCTCTCAGGGGGGCGAGCAGTACTTC.

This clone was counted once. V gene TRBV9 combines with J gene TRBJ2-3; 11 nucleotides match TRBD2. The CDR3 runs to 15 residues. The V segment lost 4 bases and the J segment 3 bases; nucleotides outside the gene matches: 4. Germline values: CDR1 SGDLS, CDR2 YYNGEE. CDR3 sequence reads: CASSFSGRGTDTQYF. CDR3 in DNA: TGTGCCAGCAGCTTTAGCGGGAGGGGAACAGATACGCAGTATTTT.

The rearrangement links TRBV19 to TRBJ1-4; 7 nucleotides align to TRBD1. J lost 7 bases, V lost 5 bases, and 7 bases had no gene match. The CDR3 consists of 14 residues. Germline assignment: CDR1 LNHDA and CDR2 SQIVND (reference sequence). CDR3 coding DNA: TGTGCCAGTAGTCCCCTCAGGGGGGTTGAAAAACTGTTTTTT. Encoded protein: CASSPLRGVEKLFF.

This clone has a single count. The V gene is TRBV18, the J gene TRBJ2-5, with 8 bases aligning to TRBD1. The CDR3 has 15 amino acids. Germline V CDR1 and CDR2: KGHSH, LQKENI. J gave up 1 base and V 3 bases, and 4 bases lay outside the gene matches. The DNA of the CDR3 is TGTGCCAGCTCACCCCGGGACAGGAGCCAAGAGACCCAGTACTTC. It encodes CASSPRDRSQETQYF. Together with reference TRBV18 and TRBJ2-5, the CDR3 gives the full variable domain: NAGVMQNPRHLVRRRGQEARLRCSPMKGHSHVYWYRQLPEEGLKFMVYLQKENIIDESGMPKERFSAEFPKEGPSILRIQQVVRGDSAAYFCASSPRDRSQETQYFGPGTRLLVL.

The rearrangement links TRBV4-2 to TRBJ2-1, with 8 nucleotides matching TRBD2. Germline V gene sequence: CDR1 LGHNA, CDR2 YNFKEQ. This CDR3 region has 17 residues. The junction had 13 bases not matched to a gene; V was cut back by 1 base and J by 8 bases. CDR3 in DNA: TGTGCCAGCAGCCAAGGGTGGGCCGCGGGAGGCAAGGATGAGCAGTTCTTC. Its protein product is CASSQGWAAGGKDEQFF.

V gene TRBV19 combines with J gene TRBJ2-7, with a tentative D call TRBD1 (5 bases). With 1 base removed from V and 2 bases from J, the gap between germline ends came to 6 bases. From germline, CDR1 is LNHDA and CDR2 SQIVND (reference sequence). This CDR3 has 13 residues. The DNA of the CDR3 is TGTGCCAGTAGTATAGGGACAACCTACGAGCAGTACTTC. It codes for CASSIGTTYEQYF.

CDR3 protein: CASSQEKRGAYEQYF. The CDR3 bases are TGTGCCAGCAGCCAAGAGAAGCGGGGGGCCTACGAGCAGTACTTC. The chain links TRBV4-2 to TRBJ2-7; 9 bases match TRBD2. Germline-derived CDR1 and CDR2 are LGHNA and YNFKEQ. Germline trimming cut 0 bases from V and 2 bases from J; bases unmatched to any gene: 2. The length of the CDR3 is 15 residues.

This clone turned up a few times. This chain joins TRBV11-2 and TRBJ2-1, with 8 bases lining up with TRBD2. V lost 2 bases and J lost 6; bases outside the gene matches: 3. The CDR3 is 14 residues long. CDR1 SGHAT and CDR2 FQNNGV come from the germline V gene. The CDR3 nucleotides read TGTGCCAGCAGCTTAAGCGGGAGTAGCAATGAGCAGTTCTTC. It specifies CASSLSGSSNEQFF.

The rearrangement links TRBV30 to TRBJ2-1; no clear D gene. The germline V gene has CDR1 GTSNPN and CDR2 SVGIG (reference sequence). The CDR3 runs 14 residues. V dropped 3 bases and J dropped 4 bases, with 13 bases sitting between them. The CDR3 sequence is CAWSSRSPYNEQFF. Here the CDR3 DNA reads TGTGCCTGGAGCTCGCGGAGCCCTTACAATGAGCAGTTCTTC. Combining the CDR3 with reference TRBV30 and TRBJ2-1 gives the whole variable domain SQTIHQWPATLVQPVGSPLSLECTVEGTSNPNLYWYRQAAGRGLQLLFYSVGIGQISSEVPQNLSASRPQDRQFILSSKKLLLSDSGFYLCAWSSRSPYNEQFFGPGTRLTVL.

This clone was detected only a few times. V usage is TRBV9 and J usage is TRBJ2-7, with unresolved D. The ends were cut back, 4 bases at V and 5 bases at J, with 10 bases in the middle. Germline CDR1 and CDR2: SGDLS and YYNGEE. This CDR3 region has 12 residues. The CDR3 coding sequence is TGTGCCAGCAGCTCACGACTGGACGAGCAGTACTTC. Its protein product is CASSSRLDEQYF.

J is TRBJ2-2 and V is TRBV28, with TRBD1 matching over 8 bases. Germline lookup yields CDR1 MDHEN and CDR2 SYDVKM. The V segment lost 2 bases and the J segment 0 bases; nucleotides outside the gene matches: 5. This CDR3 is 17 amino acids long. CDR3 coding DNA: TGTGCCAGCAGTTTACCGCAGGGGGCACCGAACACCGGGGAGCTGTTTTTT. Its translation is CASSLPQGAPNTGELFF.

The CDR3 bases are TGTGCCAGCAGTTACTGGGGGCCCCTCGAGCAGTACTTC. Protein sequence: CASSYWGPLEQYF. The chain is built from TRBV6-2 or TRBV6-3 and TRBJ2-7, with D possibly TRBD1 on 6 matching bases. Germline V CDR1 and CDR2: MNHEY, SVGEGT. With 1 base removed from V and 6 bases from J, the gap between germline ends came to 10 bases. The CDR3 spans 13 residues.

The CDR3 sequence is CASSPQPGGTDTQYF. The DNA for the CDR3 is TGTGCCAGCAGCCCGCAACCGGGAGGCACAGATACGCAGTATTTT. V and J are TRBV7-6 and TRBJ2-3; tentatively, D is TRBD2 (6 bases). V gave up 5 bases and J gave up 1 base, with 13 bases separating them. From germline, CDR1 is SGHVS and CDR2 FNYEAQ. The CDR3 is 15 amino acids.

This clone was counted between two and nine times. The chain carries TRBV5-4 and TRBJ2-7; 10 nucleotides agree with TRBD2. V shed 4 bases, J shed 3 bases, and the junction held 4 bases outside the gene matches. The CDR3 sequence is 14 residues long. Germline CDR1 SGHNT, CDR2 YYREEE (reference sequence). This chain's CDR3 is CASSPSGRVYEQYF. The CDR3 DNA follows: TGTGCCAGCAGCCCCAGCGGGAGGGTCTACGAGCAGTACTTC.

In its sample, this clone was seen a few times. The DNA for the CDR3 is TGTGCCAGCAGTTTATCCCTGACAGGATACGAGCAGTACTTC. This translates into CASSLSLTGYEQYF. This chain uses TRBV28 with TRBJ2-7; maybe TRBD1 (6 bases). The germline V and J ends were trimmed by 1 base and 4 bases, with 11 bases remaining between them. The CDR3 loop spans 14 amino acids. Germline V gives CDR1 MDHEN, CDR2 SYDVKM.

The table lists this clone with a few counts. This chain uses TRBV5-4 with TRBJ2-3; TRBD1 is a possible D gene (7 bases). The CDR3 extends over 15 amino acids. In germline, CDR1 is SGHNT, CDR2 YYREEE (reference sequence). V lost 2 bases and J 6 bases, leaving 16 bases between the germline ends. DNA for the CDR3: TGTGCCAGCAGCTTAGGAGGGACAGCCTGGGATACGCAGTATTTT. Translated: CASSLGGTAWDTQYF.

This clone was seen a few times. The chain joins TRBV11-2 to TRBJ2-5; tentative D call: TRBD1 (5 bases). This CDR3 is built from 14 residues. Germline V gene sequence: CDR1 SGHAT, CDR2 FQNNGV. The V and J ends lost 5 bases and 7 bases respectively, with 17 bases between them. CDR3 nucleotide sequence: TGTGCCAGCAGCCAGGGATTGACAGTACCGACCCAGTACTTC. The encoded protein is CASSQGLTVPTQYF.

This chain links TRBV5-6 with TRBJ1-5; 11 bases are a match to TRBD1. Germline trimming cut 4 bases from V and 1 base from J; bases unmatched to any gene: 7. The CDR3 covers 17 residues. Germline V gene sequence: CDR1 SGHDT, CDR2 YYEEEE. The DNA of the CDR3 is TGTGCCAGCAGCCCCGGGACAGGGGGAAGGAGCAATCAGCCCCAGCATTTT. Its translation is CASSPGTGGRSNQPQHF.

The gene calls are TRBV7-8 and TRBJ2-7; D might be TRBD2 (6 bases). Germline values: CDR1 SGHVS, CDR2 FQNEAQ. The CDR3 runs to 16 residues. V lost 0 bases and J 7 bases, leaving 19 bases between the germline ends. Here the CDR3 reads CASSLAGRRARKEQYF. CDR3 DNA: TGTGCCAGCAGCTTAGCGGGTAGGAGGGCCAGGAAGGAGCAGTACTTC.